Given below is one T cell receptor (beta chain) in context. Antigen specificity is unknown. This entry comes from a study of cytotoxic CD8 clonotypes in ibrutinib-treated CLL. Study overall: Following a median roughly 12 months of treatment, with a range of 6 to 36, response samples were taken. General observations from the study: Treatment left the uncommon public clonotypes either contracted or stable in frequency.

TCR beta library input comprised roughly 2.2 micrograms of genomic DNA from cryopreserved PBMCs. The V gene end was trimmed by 4 bases and the J gene end by 5 bases; junction bases not matched to a gene: 6. The CDR3 totals 15 residues. Germline CDR1 is LGHNA and CDR2 is YNFKEQ. Target depth was 1 in 200,000 to 1 in 1 million T cells, about 10x per clonotype. The table came from immunoSEQ multiplex PCR; TCRdb's copy has only in-frame clones and leaves some out. This table has over 9,000 clones, around three quarters appearing once. This chain joins TRBV4-2 and TRBJ2-1, with 9 bases aligning to TRBD2. The TCR sequence derives from a human donor with chronic lymphocytic leukemia. This specimen was PBMCs, taken at disease progression, from a patient treated with ibrutinib. Here the CDR3 DNA reads TGTGCCAGCAGCCCCGGGACTAGCCACCACAATGAGCAGTTCTTC. This codes for CASSPGTSHHNEQFF.